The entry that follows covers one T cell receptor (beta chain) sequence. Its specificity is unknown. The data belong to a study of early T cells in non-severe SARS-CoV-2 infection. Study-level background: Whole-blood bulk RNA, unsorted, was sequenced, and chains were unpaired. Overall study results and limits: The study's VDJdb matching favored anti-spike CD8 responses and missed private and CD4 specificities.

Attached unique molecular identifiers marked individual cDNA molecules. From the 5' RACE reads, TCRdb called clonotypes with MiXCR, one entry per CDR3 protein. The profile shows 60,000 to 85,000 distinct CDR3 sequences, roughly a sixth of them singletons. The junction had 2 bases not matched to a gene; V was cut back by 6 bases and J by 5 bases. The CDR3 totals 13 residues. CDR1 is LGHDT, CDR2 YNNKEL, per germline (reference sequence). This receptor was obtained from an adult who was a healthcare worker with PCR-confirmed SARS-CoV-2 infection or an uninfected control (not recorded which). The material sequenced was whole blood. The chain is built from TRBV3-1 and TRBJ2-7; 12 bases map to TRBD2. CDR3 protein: CASRTSGSHEQYF. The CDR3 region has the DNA TGTGCCAGCAGGACTAGCGGGAGCCACGAGCAGTACTTC.